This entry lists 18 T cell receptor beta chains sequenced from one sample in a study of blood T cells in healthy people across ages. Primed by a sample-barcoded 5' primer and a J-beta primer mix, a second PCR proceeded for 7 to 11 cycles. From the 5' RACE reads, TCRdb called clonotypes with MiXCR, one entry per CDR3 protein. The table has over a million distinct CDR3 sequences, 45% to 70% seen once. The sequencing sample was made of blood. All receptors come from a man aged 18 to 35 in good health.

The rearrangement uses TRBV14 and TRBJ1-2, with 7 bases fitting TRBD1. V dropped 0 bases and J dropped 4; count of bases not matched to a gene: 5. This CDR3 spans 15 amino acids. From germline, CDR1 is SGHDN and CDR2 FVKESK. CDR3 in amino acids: CASSQENRGSYGYTF. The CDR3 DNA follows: TGTGCCAGCAGCCAAGAGAACAGGGGTAGCTATGGCTACACCTTC.

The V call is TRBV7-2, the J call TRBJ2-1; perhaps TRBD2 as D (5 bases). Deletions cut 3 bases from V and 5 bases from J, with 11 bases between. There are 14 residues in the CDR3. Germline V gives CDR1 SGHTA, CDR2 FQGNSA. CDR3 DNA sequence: TGTGCCAGCAGCTTCTCTAGCAGAAACAATGAGCAGTTCTTC. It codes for CASSFSSRNNEQFF. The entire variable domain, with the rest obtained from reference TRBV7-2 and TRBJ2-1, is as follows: GAGVSQSPSNKVTEKGKDVELRCDPISGHTALYWYRQSLGQGLEFLIYFQGNSAPDKSGLPSDRFSAERTGGSVSTLTIQRTQQEDSAVYLCASSFSSRNNEQFFGPGTRLTVL.

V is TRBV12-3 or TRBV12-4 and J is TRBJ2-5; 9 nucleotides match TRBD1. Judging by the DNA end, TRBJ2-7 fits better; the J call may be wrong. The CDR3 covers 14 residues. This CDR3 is CASSRTGAFYEQYF. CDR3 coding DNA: TGTGCCAGCAGTCGGACAGGGGCATTCTACGAGCAGTACTTC.

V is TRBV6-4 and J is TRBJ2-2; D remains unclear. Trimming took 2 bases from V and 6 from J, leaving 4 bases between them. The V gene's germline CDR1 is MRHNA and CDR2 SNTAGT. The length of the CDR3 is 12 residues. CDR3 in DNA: TGTGCCAGCAGTGACGCGGCCGGGGAGCTGTTTTTT. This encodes CASSDAAGELFF.

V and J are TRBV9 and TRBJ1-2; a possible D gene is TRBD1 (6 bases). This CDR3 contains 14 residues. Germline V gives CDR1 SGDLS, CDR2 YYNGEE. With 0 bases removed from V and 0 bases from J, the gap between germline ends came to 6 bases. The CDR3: CASSVDRANYGYTF. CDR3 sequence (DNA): TGTGCCAGCAGCGTAGACAGGGCTAACTATGGCTACACCTTC.

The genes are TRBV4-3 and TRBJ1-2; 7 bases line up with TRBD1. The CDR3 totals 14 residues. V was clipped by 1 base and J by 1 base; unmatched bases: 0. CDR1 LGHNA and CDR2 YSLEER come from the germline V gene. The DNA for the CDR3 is TGCGCCAGCAGCCAAGGGGACAGTAACTATGGCTACACCTTC. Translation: CASSQGDSNYGYTF.

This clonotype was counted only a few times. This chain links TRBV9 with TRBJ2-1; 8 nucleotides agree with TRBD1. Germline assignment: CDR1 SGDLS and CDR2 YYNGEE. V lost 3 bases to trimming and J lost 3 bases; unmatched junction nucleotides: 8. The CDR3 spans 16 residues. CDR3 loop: CASSGDAGGVYNEQFF. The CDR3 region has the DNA TGTGCCAGCAGCGGCGACGCAGGGGGCGTCTACAATGAGCAGTTCTTC.

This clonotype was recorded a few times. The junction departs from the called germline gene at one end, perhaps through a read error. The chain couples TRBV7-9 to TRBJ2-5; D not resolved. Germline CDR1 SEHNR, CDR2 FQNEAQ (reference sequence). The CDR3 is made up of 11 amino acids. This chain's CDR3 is CASGFGPWVYF. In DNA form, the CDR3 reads TGTGCCAGCGGCTTTGGGCCCTGGGTGTACTTC. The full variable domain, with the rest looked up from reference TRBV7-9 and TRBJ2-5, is DTGVSQNPRHKITKRGQNVTFRCDPISEHNRLYWYRQTLGQGPEFLTYFQNEAQLEKSRLLSDRFSAERPKGSFSTLEIQRTEQGDSAMYLCASGFGPWVYFGPGTRLLVL.

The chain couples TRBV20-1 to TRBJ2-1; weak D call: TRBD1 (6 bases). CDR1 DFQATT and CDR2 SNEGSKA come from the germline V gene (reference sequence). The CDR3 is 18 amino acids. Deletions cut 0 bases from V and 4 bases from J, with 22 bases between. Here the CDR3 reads CSAREPDRSSVGYNEQFF. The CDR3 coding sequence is TGCAGTGCTAGAGAGCCCGACAGGTCCTCCGTAGGGTACAATGAGCAGTTCTTC.

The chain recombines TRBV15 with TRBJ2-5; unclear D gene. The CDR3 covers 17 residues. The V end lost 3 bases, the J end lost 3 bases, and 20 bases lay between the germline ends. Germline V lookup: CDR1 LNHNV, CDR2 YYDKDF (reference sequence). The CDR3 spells CATSSSHGPIEEETQYF. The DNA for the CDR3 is TGTGCCACCAGCAGTTCGCACGGACCAATAGAAGAAGAGACCCAGTACTTC.

CDR3 nucleotides: TGCGCCAGCAGCTTGGAGGGTCCCCGAGAGACCCAGTACTTC. This sequence encodes CASSLEGPRETQYF. The chain has TRBV5-1 and TRBJ2-5; D call uncertain. The CDR3 totals 14 residues. Trimming cost V 0 bases and J 4 bases, with 10 bases left between them. In germline, CDR1 is SGHRS, CDR2 YFSETQ.

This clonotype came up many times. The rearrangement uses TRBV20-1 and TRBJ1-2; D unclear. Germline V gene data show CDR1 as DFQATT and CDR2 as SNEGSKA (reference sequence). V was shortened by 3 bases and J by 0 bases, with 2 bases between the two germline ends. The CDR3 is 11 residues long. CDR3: CSASPNYGYTF. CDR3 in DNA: TGCAGTGCTAGCCCTAACTATGGCTACACCTTC.

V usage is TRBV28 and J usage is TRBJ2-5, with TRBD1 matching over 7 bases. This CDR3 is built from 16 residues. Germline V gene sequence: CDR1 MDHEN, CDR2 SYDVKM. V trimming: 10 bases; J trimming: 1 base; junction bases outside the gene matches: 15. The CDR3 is CANPYSGTARQETQYF. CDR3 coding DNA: TGTGCCAACCCATACTCCGGGACAGCCCGCCAAGAGACCCAGTACTTC.

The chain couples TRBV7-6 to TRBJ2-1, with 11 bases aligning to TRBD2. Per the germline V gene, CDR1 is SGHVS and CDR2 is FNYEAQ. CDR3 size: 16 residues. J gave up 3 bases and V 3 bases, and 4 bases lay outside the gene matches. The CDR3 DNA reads TGTGCCAGCAGCTTGCTAGCGGGGGGCGACTACAATGAGCAGTTCTTC. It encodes CASSLLAGGDYNEQFF.

CDR3 DNA: TGTGCCAGCACCCCCCTGGGACTTAACCAGGGGGAGCAGTACTTC. Encoded protein: CASTPLGLNQGEQYF. The V gene is TRBV27, the J gene TRBJ2-5; a possible D gene is TRBD1 (7 bases). The CDR3 has 15 residues. From germline, CDR1 is MNHEY and CDR2 SMNVEV (reference sequence). V was clipped by 7 bases and J by 11 bases, with 26 bases between them.

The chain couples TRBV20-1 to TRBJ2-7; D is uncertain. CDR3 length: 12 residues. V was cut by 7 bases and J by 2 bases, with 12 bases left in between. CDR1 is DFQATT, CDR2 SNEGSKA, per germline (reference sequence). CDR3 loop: CSEKRPPYEQYF. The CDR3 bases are TGCAGTGAGAAGCGCCCTCCCTACGAGCAGTACTTC.

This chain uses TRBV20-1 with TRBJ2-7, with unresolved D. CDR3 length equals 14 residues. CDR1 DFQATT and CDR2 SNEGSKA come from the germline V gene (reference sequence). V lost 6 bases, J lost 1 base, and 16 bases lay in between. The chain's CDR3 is CSAAPTLSSYEQYF. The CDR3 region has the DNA TGCAGTGCCGCCCCCACCCTCTCGTCCTACGAGCAGTACTTC.

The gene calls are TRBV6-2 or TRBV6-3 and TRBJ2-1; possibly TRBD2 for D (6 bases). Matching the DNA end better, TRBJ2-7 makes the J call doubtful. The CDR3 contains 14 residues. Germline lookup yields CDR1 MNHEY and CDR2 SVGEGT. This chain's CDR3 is CASSRGVEAGEQYF. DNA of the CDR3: TGTGCCAGCAGTCGCGGGGTTGAGGCCGGGGAGCAGTACTTC.